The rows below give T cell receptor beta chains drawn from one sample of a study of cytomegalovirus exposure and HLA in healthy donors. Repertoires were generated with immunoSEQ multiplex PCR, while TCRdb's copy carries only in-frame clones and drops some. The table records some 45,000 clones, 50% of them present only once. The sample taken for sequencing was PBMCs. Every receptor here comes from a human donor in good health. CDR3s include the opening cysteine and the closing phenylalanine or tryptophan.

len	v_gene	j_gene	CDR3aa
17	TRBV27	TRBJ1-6	CASSFFTGGRGNSPLHF
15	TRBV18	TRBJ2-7	CASSFVTSGSGEQYF
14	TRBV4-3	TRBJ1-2	CASSQDTSPYGYTF
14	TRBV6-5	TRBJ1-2	CASRSEVGGYGYTF
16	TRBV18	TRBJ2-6	CASVAGTGFGANVLTF
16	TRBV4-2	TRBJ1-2	CASSQVGTGGNYGYTF
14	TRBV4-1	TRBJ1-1	CASSQERQNTEAFF
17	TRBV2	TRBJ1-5	CASSEALQGMSSQPQHF
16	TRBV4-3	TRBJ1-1	CASSHLDWFRGTEAFF
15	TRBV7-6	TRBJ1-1	CASSFNRGLNTEAFF